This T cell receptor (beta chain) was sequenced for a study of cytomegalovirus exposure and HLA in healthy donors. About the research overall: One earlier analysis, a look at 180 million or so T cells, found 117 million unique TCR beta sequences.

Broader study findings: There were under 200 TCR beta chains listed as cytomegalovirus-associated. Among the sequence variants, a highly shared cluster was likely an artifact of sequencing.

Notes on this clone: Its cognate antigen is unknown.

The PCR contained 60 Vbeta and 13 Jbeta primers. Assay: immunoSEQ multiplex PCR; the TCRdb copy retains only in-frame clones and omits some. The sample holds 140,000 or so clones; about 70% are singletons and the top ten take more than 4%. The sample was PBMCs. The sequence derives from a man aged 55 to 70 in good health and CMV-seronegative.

The CDR3 region is CASSGRSQGAYPEAFF. The CDR3 coding sequence is TGTGCCAGCAGCGGACGCTCCCAGGGGGCCTACCCTGAAGCTTTCTTT. The rearrangement links TRBV11-2 to TRBJ1-1, with 8 bases aligning to TRBD1. Germline V gene lookup returns CDR1 SGHAT and CDR2 FQNNGV. The CDR3 is 16 amino acids. J was trimmed by 6 bases and V by 5 bases; bases with no gene match: 14.